This TCR beta chain was profiled in a study of shared clonotypes between healthy human individuals. Study-wide context: The study used three CD4 naive, three CD4 memory, two CD8 naive and one CD8 memory plate per donor. Overall study results and limits: Donor clonotype sharing was expected to depend on sequencing depth.

V shed 5 bases and J shed 6 bases, with 14 bases lying between them. The CDR3 contains 14 residues. Germline CDR1 SGHVS, CDR2 FQNEAQ. Remarks on this clone: The antigen is unknown.

The protocol was immunoSEQ multiplex PCR, while the TCRdb copy is restricted to in-frame clones and leaves out a portion. The data contain approximately 1.5 million clones, approximately 98.5% of them singletons. Sequencing was done on a sample of naive CD4+ T cells sorted from blood. As for subset: CD45RA+ positively selected. This chain connects TRBV7-8 to TRBJ1-5; a possible D gene is TRBD1 (6 bases). This clonotype was obtained from a man aged 30 to 45 in good health. The DNA of the CDR3 is TGTGCCAGCAGCCCGAACAGGGTTGGTCAGCCCCAGCATTTT. It is translated as CASSPNRVGQPQHF.